This TCR beta chain was sequenced in a study of OX40 agonist ivuxolimab in advanced cancers. Overall study findings and caveats: The 0.1-3.0 mg/kg partial responders had among the lowest clonal expansion.

Germline V CDR1 and CDR2: KGHSH, LQKENI. CDR3 length: 12 residues. With 2 bases removed from V and 5 bases from J, the gap between germline ends came to 6 bases. As for this clone: The antigen remains undetermined. The same CDR3 also results from other DNA sequences found in this sample.

The table came from immunoSEQ multiplex PCR; TCRdb's copy has only in-frame clones and leaves some out. Counted here are about 53,000 clones, roughly 84% occurring once; the ten biggest clones make up roughly 4.2%. The rearrangement uses TRBV18 and TRBJ2-5; D ambiguous. The specimen comprised CD4+ or CD8+ T cells sorted from blood, sampled in a trial of the OX40 agonist ivuxolimab. The clonotype was recovered from an adult with an advanced solid tumor such as melanoma, head and neck, liver or kidney cancer. CDR3 nucleotide sequence: TGTGCCAGCTCACCAAAGAGGGAGACCCAGTACTTC. It specifies CASSPKRETQYF.